The text below deals with one TCR beta chain. The antigen is undetermined. The germline gene is not matched at one end of the junction; a read error may be the cause. This sample stems from a study of T cell repertoires in cytomegalovirus infection. Using its own MiXCR run on the reads, TCRdb lists one record per CDR3 protein. The data hold 570,000 or so distinct CDR3 sequences, with almost 40% observed a single time. The CDR3 runs 15 residues. Germline V lookup: CDR1 DFQATT, CDR2 SNEGSKA (reference sequence). General study findings and limits: The study found HLA-C-restricted CMV-specific TCR beta clonotypes dominating the ex vivo response.

Specimen: cultured PBMCs, collected from culture after CMV antigen stimulation. The TCR comes from a human donor in good health (CMV status not recorded). Some clones in this sample may be carry-over from other donors' samples. V gene TRBV20-1 combines with J gene TRBJ1-4; TRBD1 aligns across 7 bases. CDR3 loop: CSASDREGAGEKLIF. In nucleotides, the CDR3 is TGCAGTGCTAGCGACAGGGAAGGAGCCGGCGAAAAACTGATTTTT.